These T cell receptor beta chains were read from a single sample in a study of cytomegalovirus exposure and HLA in healthy donors. Some clones are missing from TCRdb's copy, which holds only in-frame ones; the method was immunoSEQ multiplex PCR. This table has roughly 120,000 clones, approximately 80% appearing once. The sequenced material came from PBMCs. These receptors were collected from a man aged 30-40 years in good health and CMV-seropositive. Each CDR3 is given with its conserved first and last residue. Fields, in order: V gene, clone size, D gene, J gene, CDR3 protein, CDR3 DNA. D genes are given only for firm matches. Clone size, where shown, is once, few, many, or a class for clones that have expanded.

V gene: TRBV5-1; clone size: -; D gene: -; J gene: TRBJ1-6; CDR3 protein: CASSVRESYNSPLHF; CDR3 DNA: TGCGCCAGCAGCGTTAGGGAGTCCTATAATTCACCCCTCCACTTT
V gene: TRBV5-6; clone size: once; D gene: TRBD2; J gene: TRBJ2-2; CDR3 protein: CASSFYLRAGAVGELFF; CDR3 DNA: TGTGCCAGCAGCTTTTACTTACGAGCGGGAGCGGTCGGGGAGCTGTTTTTT
V gene: TRBV6-1; clone size: -; D gene: -; J gene: TRBJ1-1; CDR3 protein: CASSEEQGNTEAFF; CDR3 DNA: TGTGCCAGCAGTGAAGAACAGGGCAACACTGAAGCTTTCTTT
V gene: TRBV19; clone size: -; D gene: TRBD1; J gene: TRBJ1-4; CDR3 protein: CASSIGTDREKLFF; CDR3 DNA: TGTGCCAGTAGTATCGGGACAGACCGCGAAAAACTGTTTTTT
V gene: TRBV5-4; clone size: -; D gene: TRBD2; J gene: TRBJ2-7; CDR3 protein: CASSFRSGGGLYEQYF; CDR3 DNA: TGTGCCAGCAGCTTTAGAAGCGGGGGAGGCTTATACGAGCAGTACTTC
V gene: TRBV16; clone size: -; D gene: -; J gene: TRBJ1-2; CDR3 protein: CASSQSRTGHGYTF; CDR3 DNA: TGTGCCAGCAGCCAATCTCGTACAGGGCACGGCTACACCTTC
V gene: TRBV5-1; clone size: -; D gene: -; J gene: TRBJ1-2; CDR3 protein: CASSGRPGTPVEPYGYTF; CDR3 DNA: TGCGCCAGCAGCGGAAGGCCCGGGACACCAGTAGAACCCTATGGCTACACCTTC
V gene: TRBV28; clone size: -; D gene: -; J gene: TRBJ1-5; CDR3 protein: CASSLLKSRDSNQPQHF; CDR3 DNA: TGTGCCAGCAGTTTATTAAAATCCAGGGATAGCAATCAGCCCCAGCATTTT
V gene: TRBV23-1; clone size: -; D gene: -; J gene: TRBJ2-1; CDR3 protein: CASSSVSNEQFF; CDR3 DNA: TGCGCCAGCAGCTCCGTATCTAATGAGCAGTTCTTC
V gene: TRBV2; clone size: once; D gene: -; J gene: TRBJ2-7; CDR3 protein: CASGLEDGGEQYF; CDR3 DNA: TGTGCCAGCGGGCTGGAGGACGGCGGGGAGCAGTACTTC
V gene: TRBV5-1; clone size: -; D gene: -; J gene: TRBJ2-3; CDR3 protein: CASSSVIRTDTQYF; CDR3 DNA: TGCGCCAGCAGCTCGGTGATACGAACAGATACGCAGTATTTT
V gene: TRBV5-4; clone size: -; D gene: TRBD2; J gene: TRBJ2-1; CDR3 protein: CASSSPALRGVYNEQFF; CDR3 DNA: TGTGCCAGCAGCTCCCCGGCTTTGCGGGGGGTCTACAATGAGCAGTTCTTC
V gene: TRBV5-4; clone size: -; D gene: -; J gene: TRBJ2-5; CDR3 protein: CASSNRPAGETQYF; CDR3 DNA: TGTGCCAGCAGCAACCGCCCCGCGGGAGAGACCCAGTACTTC
V gene: TRBV7-8; clone size: few; D gene: -; J gene: TRBJ2-2; CDR3 protein: CASSRLGGEVDTGELFF; CDR3 DNA: TGTGCCAGCAGCCGGCTGGGAGGCGAAGTGGACACCGGGGAGCTGTTTTTT
V gene: TRBV6-4; clone size: -; D gene: TRBD2; J gene: TRBJ2-5; CDR3 protein: CASSRLAGGETQYF; CDR3 DNA: TGTGCCAGCAGTCGACTAGCGGGAGGGGAGACCCAGTACTTC
V gene: TRBV7-9; clone size: -; D gene: TRBD1; J gene: TRBJ1-4; CDR3 protein: CASSLNRGDEKLFF; CDR3 DNA: TGTGCCAGCAGCTTAAACAGGGGAGATGAAAAACTGTTTTTT
V gene: TRBV28; clone size: -; D gene: TRBD1; J gene: TRBJ1-5; CDR3 protein: CASTLGGADRGKWSNQPQHF; CDR3 DNA: TGTGCCAGCACCCTTGGGGGAGCCGACAGGGGGAAGTGGAGCAATCAGCCCCAGCATTTT
V gene: TRBV7-2; clone size: -; D gene: -; J gene: TRBJ1-2; CDR3 protein: CASSLVRVAGVGYTF; CDR3 DNA: TGTGCCAGCAGCTTAGTGAGGGTGGCGGGTGTTGGCTACACCTTC
V gene: TRBV7-9; clone size: -; D gene: -; J gene: TRBJ2-2; CDR3 protein: CSSSLSVNTGELFF; CDR3 DNA: TGTTCCAGCAGCTTATCAGTGAACACCGGGGAGCTGTTTTTT
V gene: TRBV5-1; clone size: -; D gene: -; J gene: TRBJ1-4; CDR3 protein: CASNAGTNDEKLFF; CDR3 DNA: TGCGCCAGCAATGCTGGGACAAACGATGAAAAACTGTTTTTT
V gene: TRBV29-1; clone size: -; D gene: -; J gene: TRBJ1-2; CDR3 protein: CSVEVSLGGNYGYTF; CDR3 DNA: TGCAGCGTTGAAGTGTCGCTGGGGGGTAACTATGGCTACACCTTC
V gene: TRBV7-9; clone size: -; D gene: -; J gene: TRBJ1-2; CDR3 protein: CSSSFSYGQTANYGYTF; CDR3 DNA: TGTTCCAGCAGCTTTTCATACGGACAGACAGCTAACTATGGCTACACCTTC
V gene: TRBV19; clone size: once; D gene: -; J gene: TRBJ2-2; CDR3 protein: CAIRRDTGELFF; CDR3 DNA: TGTGCTATCCGACGGGACACCGGGGAGCTGTTTTTT
V gene: TRBV30; clone size: -; D gene: TRBD1; J gene: TRBJ1-2; CDR3 protein: CAWRTGANYGYTF; CDR3 DNA: TGTGCCTGGAGGACAGGGGCTAACTATGGCTACACCTTC
V gene: TRBV5-1; clone size: -; D gene: -; J gene: TRBJ1-3; CDR3 protein: CASSPGLPSSGNTIYF; CDR3 DNA: TGCGCCAGCAGCCCGGGACTGCCGAGCTCTGGAAACACCATATATTTT
V gene: TRBV7-9; clone size: -; D gene: -; J gene: TRBJ2-2; CDR3 protein: CASSLLASGELFF; CDR3 DNA: TGTGCCAGCAGCTTATTAGCCTCCGGGGAGCTGTTTTTT
V gene: TRBV10-3; clone size: once; D gene: TRBD2; J gene: TRBJ2-1; CDR3 protein: CAIGLQRGGYNYNEQFF; CDR3 DNA: TGTGCCATCGGGCTCCAGCGGGGGGGATACAACTACAATGAGCAGTTCTTC
V gene: TRBV4-1; clone size: -; D gene: TRBD1; J gene: TRBJ1-4; CDR3 protein: CASSQETGGGNEKLFF; CDR3 DNA: TGCGCCAGCAGCCAAGAAACAGGGGGTGGGAATGAAAAACTGTTTTTT
V gene: TRBV10-1; clone size: few; D gene: TRBD2; J gene: TRBJ2-5; CDR3 protein: CASSESGSGGVETQYF; CDR3 DNA: TGCGCCAGCAGTGAGTCTGGAAGCGGGGGGGTTGAGACCCAGTACTTC
V gene: TRBV5-6; clone size: -; D gene: -; J gene: TRBJ1-6; CDR3 protein: CASSTSQTPLHF; CDR3 DNA: TGTGCCAGCAGCACAAGTCAAACACCCCTCCACTTT
V gene: TRBV28; clone size: -; D gene: -; J gene: TRBJ2-7; CDR3 protein: CASSAQVTPYEQYF; CDR3 DNA: TGTGCCAGCAGTGCCCAGGTAACCCCCTACGAGCAGTACTTC
V gene: TRBV5-8; clone size: -; D gene: -; J gene: TRBJ2-2; CDR3 protein: CASSPRVPTGELFF; CDR3 DNA: TGTGCCAGCAGCCCCCGGGTACCCACCGGGGAGCTGTTTTTT
V gene: TRBV6-5; clone size: -; D gene: -; J gene: TRBJ1-2; CDR3 protein: CASSYGELLGYGYTF; CDR3 DNA: TGTGCCAGCAGTTACGGGGAGCTGCTAGGCTATGGCTACACCTTC
V gene: TRBV5-1; clone size: -; D gene: -; J gene: TRBJ1-3; CDR3 protein: CASSLGTPSSGNTIYF; CDR3 DNA: TGCGCCAGCAGCTTGGGCACTCCAAGCTCTGGAAACACCATATATTTT